The TCR beta chain under discussion was sequenced for a study of T cell responses to AZD1222 COVID-19 vaccine. The assay was immunoSEQ multiplex PCR, and TCRdb's table has in-frame clones only and misses some. Of approximately 140,000 clones in the sample, 90% to 95% were seen once. The CDR3 sequence is 14 residues long. The germline V gene has CDR1 SQVTM and CDR2 ANQGSEA. Unmatched junction bases numbered 13, after V lost 7 bases and J lost 5 bases. The sequencing used peripheral blood, collected on day 0 of AZD1222 vaccination. This clonotype originated in an adult in good health. The chain couples TRBV29-1 to TRBJ1-1; 7 bases are shared with TRBD1. CDR3 in DNA: TGCAGCGCGGGACAGATCTCCTCGGCGACTGAAGCTTTCTTT. It codes for CSAGQISSATEAFF.